One T cell receptor beta chain is described in this entry. Antigen unknown. The CDR3 runs to 15 residues. Germline values: CDR1 MDHEN, CDR2 SYDVKM. V was clipped by 6 bases and J by 4 bases, with 16 bases between them. The sample comes from a study of shared clonotypes between healthy human individuals. The wider study: The people who gave samples were two women and a few men aged 18 to 49. The study, taken as a whole, reports: Limited genetic and exposure-history diversity came from having few donors.

Across several immunoSEQ plates, the genomic DNA of each subset was split evenly. Sequencing was performed with immunoSEQ multiplex PCR; in TCRdb, only in-frame clones are kept and a portion is missing. This table has over 950,000 clones, around three quarters appearing once. The receptor comes from a man younger than 35 in good health. Some clones in this sample may be carry-over from other donors' samples. The sequenced sample consisted of memory CD4+ T cells from PBMCs. The subset is: CD45RA-negative fraction. The genes are TRBV28 and TRBJ1-3; D uncertain. The CDR3 reads CASSPPSRSGNTIYF. CDR3 in DNA: TGTGCCAGCAGCCCCCCCTCCAGGTCAGGAAACACCATATATTTT.